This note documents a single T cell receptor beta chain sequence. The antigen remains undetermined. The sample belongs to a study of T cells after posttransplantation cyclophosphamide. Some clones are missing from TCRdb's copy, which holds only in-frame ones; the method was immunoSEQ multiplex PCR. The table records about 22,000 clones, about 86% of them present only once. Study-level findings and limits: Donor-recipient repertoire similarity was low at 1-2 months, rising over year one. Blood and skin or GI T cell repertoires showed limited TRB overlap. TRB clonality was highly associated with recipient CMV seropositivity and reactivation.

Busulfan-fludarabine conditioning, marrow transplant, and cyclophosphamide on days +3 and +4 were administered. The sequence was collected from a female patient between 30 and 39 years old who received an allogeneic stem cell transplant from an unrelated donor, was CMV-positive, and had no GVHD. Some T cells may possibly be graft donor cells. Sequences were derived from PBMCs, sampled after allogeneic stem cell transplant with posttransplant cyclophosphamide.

The CDR3 protein is CASSLGEVYTEAFF. The CDR3 coding sequence is TGTGCCAGCAGCTTAGGAGAGGTGTACACTGAAGCTTTCTTT. The chain employs TRBV11-3 and TRBJ1-1; no reliable D call. The V end lost 1 base, the J end lost 3 bases, and 9 bases lay between the germline ends. The CDR3 is made up of 14 amino acids. Germline V gene sequence: CDR1 SGHNT, CDR2 YENEEA.